This T cell receptor (beta chain) appears in the sequencing data of a study of T-cell reconstitution after alpha-beta-depleted transplantation in children. Whole-study findings and limits: Newly produced T cells mostly provided counts and TCRbeta diversity after one year, as hyperexpanded clones declined.

This clonotype has only a few counts. Its matching antigen is unknown. Looked up from germline, CDR1 is SGHTA and CDR2 is FQGNSA. Trimming removed 3 bases at V and 8 bases at J, with 22 bases between. This CDR3 region has 16 residues. Unique molecular identifiers were incorporated during preparation of the TCRbeta library. TCRdb re-analysed the PCR reads in MiXCR, keeping a single row per CDR3 protein. Of about 220,000 distinct CDR3 sequences in the sample, approximately 19% were seen once. V and J are TRBV7-2 and TRBJ1-2; D possibly corresponds to TRBD1 (5 bases). This clonotype originated in a male patient under 10 years old who had a stem cell transplant for acute lymphoblastic leukemia, so the T cells may come from the graft donor. Sequenced here: PBMCs, mostly from graft donor cells, sampled 360 days after TCRalphabeta/CD19-depleted stem cell transplant. CDR3 protein: CASSLAQPGPRAGYTF. The DNA of the CDR3 is TGTGCCAGCAGCTTGGCCCAACCGGGACCTAGGGCGGGCTACACCTTC.